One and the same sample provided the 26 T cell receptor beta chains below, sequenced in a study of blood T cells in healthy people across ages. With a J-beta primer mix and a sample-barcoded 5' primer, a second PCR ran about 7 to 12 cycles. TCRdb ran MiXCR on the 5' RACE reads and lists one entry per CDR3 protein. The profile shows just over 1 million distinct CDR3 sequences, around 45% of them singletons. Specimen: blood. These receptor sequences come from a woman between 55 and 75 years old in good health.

CDR3 sequence (DNA): TGCAGTGCTACGGGCCGACTCCTGACCGATTCAGATACGCAGTATTTT. Translating gives CSATGRLLTDSDTQYF. V usage is TRBV20-1 and J usage is TRBJ2-3; D remains ambiguous. CDR1 DFQATT and CDR2 SNEGSKA come from the germline V gene (reference sequence). The CDR3 spans 16 residues. V lost 4 bases to trimming and J lost 4 bases, with 21 bases between them.

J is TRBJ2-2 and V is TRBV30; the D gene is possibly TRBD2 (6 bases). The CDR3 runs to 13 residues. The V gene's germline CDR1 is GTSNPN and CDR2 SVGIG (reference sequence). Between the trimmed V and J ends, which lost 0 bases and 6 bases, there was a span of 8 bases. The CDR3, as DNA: TGTGCCTGGAGTGTATGGGGGGCCGGGGAGCTGTTTTTT. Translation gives CAWSVWGAGELFF. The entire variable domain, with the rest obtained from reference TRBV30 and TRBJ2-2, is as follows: SQTIHQWPATLVQPVGSPLSLECTVEGTSNPNLYWYRQAAGRGLQLLFYSVGIGQISSEVPQNLSASRPQDRQFILSSKKLLLSDSGFYLCAWSVWGAGELFFGEGSRLTVL.

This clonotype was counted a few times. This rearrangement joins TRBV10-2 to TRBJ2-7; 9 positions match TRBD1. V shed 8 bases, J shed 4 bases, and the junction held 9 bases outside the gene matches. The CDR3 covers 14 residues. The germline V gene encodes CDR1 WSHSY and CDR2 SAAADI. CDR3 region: CASGTGTGWYEQYF. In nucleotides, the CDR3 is TGCGCCAGCGGGACCGGGACAGGGTGGTACGAGCAGTACTTC.

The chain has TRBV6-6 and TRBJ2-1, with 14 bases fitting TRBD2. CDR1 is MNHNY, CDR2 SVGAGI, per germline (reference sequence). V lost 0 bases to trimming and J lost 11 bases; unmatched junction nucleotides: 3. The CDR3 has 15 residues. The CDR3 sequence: CASSYSTSGREKQFF. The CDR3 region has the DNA TGTGCCAGCAGTTACTCGACTAGCGGGAGGGAAAAGCAGTTCTTC.

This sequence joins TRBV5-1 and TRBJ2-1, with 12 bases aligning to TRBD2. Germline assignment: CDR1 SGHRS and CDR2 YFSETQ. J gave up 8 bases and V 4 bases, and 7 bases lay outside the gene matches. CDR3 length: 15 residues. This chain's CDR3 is CASSPALAGGDEQFF. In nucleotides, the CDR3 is TGCGCCAGCAGCCCGGCTCTAGCGGGAGGGGATGAGCAGTTCTTC.

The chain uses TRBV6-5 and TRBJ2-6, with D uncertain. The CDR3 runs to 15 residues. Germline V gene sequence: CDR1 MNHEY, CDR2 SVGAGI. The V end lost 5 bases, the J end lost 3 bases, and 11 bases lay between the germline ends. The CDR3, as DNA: TGTGCCAGCAGTAAAGCAACTCTTGGGGCCAACGTCCTGACTTTC. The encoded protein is CASSKATLGANVLTF.

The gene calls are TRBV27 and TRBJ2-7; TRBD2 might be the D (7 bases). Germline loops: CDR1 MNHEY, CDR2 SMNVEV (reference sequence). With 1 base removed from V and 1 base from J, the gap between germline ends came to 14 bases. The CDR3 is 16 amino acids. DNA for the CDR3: TGTGCCAGCAGTTTATTCGGCGGGGGCGCGTCCTACGAGCAGTACTTC. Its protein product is CASSLFGGGASYEQYF.

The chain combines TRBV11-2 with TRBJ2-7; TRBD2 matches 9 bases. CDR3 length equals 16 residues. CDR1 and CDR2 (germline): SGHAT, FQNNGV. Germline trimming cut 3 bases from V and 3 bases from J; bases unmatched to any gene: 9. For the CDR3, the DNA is TGTGCCAGCAGCTTGACTAGCGGCGAGCTCGGCTACGAGCAGTACTTC. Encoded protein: CASSLTSGELGYEQYF. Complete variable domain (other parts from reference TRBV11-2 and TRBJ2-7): EAGVAQSPRYKIIEKRQSVAFWCNPISGHATLYWYQQILGQGPKLLIQFQNNGVVDDSQLPKDRFSAERLKGVDSTLKIQPAKLEDSAVYLCASSLTSGELGYEQYFGPGTRLTVT.

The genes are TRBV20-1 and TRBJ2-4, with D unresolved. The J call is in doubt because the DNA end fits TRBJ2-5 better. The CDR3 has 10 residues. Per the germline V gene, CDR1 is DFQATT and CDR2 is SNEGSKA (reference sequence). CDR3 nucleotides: TGCAGGGCTGCCCGAGAGACCCAGTACTTC. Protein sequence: CRAARETQYF.

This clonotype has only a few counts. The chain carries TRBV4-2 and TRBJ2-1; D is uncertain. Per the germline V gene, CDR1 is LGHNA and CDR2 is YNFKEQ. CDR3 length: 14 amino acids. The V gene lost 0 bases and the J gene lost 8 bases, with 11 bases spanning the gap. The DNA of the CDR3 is TGTGCCAGCAGCCAAGATGGTCTGAAGGATGAGCAGTTCTTC. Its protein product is CASSQDGLKDEQFF.

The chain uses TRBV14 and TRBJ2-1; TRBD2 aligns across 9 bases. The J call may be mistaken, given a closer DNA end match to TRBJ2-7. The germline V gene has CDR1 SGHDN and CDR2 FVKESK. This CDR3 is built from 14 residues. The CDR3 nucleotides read TGTGCCAGCAGCCAAGGCGGGGGGGGCCGGGAGCAGTACTTC. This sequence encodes CASSQGGGGREQYF.

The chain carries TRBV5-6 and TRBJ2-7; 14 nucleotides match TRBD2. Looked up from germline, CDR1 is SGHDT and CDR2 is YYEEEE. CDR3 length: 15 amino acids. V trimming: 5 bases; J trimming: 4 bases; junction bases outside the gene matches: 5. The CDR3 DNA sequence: TGTGCCAGCAGGGGACTAGCGGGAGTTGGATACGAGCAGTACTTC. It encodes CASRGLAGVGYEQYF.

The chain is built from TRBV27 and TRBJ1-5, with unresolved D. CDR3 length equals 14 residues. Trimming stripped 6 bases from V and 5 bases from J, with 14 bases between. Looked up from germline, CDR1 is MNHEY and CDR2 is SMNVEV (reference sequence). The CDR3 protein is CASSIGRGDQPQHF. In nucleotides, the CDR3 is TGTGCCAGCAGCATCGGGAGAGGTGATCAGCCCCAGCATTTT.

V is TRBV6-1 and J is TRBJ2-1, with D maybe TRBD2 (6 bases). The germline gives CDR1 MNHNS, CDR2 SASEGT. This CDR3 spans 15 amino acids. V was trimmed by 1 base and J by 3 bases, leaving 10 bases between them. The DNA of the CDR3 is TGTGCCAGCAGTGAAGGCGGGGACCACTACAATGAGCAGTTCTTC. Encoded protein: CASSEGGDHYNEQFF.

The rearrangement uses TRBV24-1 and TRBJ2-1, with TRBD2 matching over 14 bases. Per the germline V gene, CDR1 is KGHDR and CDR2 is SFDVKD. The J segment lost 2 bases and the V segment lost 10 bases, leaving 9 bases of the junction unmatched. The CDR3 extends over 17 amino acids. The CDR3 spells CATTGTSGSPPYNEQFF. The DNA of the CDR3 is TGTGCCACGACCGGGACTAGCGGGAGTCCCCCCTACAATGAGCAGTTCTTC.

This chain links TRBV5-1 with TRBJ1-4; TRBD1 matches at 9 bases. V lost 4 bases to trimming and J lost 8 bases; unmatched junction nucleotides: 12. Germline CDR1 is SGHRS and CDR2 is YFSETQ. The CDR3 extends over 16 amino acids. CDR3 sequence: CASSAWDGQGLEKLFF. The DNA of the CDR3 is TGCGCCAGCAGCGCCTGGGATGGACAGGGGTTGGAAAAACTGTTTTTT.

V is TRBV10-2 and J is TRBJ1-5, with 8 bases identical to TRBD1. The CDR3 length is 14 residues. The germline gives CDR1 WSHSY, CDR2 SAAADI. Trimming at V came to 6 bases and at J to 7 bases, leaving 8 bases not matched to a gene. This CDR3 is CASSNRGTEQPQHF. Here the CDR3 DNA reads TGCGCCAGCAGCAACAGGGGGACGGAGCAGCCCCAGCATTTT.

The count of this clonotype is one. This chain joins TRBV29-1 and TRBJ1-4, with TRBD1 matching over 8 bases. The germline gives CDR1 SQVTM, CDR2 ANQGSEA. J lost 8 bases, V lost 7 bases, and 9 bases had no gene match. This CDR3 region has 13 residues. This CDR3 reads CSAVDRAGEKLFF. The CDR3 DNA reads TGCAGCGCTGTGGACAGGGCAGGGGAAAAACTGTTTTTT.

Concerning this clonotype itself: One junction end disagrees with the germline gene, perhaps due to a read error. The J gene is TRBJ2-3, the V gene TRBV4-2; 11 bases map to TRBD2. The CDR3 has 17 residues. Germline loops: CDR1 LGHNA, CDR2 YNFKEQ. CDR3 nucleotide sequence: TGTGCCAGCAGCCAAGAGGGGACTAGCGGAAGCACGGATACGCAGTATTTT. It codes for CASSQEGTSGSTDTQYF.

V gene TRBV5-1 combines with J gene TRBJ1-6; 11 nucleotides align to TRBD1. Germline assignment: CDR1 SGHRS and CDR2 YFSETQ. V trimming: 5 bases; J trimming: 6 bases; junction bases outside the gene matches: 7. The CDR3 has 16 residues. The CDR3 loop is CASSGGQGAGNSPLHF. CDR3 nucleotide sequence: TGCGCCAGCAGTGGTGGACAGGGGGCTGGTAATTCACCCCTCCACTTT.

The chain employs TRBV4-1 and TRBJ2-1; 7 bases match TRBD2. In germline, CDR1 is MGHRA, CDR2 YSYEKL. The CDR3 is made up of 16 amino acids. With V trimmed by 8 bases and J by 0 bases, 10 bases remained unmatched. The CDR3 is CASGRLGGSSYNEQFF. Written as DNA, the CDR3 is TGCGCCAGCGGCCGTCTGGGGGGGTCCTCCTACAATGAGCAGTTCTTC.

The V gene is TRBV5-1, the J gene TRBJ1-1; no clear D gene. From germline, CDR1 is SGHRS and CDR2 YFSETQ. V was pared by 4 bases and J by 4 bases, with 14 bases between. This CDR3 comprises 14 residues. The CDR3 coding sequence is TGCGCCAGCAGCATCGGACGGCTGGGCACTGAAGCTTTCTTT. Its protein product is CASSIGRLGTEAFF.

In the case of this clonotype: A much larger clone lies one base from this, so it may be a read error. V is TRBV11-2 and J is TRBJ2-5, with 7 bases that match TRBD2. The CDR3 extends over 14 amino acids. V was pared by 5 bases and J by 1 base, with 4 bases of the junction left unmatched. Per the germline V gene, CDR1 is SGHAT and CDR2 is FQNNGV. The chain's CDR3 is CASSPASGQETQYF. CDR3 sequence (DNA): TGTGCCAGCAGCCCCGCTAGCGGCCAAGAGACCCAGTACTTC. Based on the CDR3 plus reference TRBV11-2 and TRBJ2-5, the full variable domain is EAGVAQSPRYKIIEKRQSVAFWCNPISGHATLYWYQQILGQGPKLLIQFQNNGVVDDSQLPKDRFSAERLKGVDSTLKIQPAKLEDSAVYLCASSPASGQETQYFGPGTRLLVL.

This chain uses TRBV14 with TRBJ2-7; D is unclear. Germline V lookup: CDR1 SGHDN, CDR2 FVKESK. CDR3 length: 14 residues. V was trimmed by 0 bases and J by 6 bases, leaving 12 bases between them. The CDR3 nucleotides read TGTGCCAGCAGCCAAGAAATTGTCGGAGCCGAGCAGTACTTC. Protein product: CASSQEIVGAEQYF.

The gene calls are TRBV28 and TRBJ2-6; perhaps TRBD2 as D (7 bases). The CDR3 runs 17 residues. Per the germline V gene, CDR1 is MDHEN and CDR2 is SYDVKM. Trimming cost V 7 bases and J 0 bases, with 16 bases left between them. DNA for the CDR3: TGTGCCAGCAACTACGGGGGGCTACCCTCTGGGGCCAACGTCCTGACTTTC. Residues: CASNYGGLPSGANVLTF.

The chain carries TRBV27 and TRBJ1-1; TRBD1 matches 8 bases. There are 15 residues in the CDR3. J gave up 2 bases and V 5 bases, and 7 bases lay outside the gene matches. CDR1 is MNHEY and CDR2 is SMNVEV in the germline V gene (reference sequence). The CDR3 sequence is CASSPGGRGNTEAFF. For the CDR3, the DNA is TGTGCCAGCAGTCCAGGGGGCAGGGGTAACACTGAAGCTTTCTTT.